Reported below is one T cell receptor (beta chain). Its specificity is unknown. One end of the junction is discordant with germline, which a read error may explain. The sample belongs to a study of tumor and adjacent non-tumor tissue in lung cancer. Study findings and constraints: Shorter survival was associated with higher TCR diversity in tumors.

CDR1 is MDHEN, CDR2 SYDVKM, per germline. CDR3 size: 15 residues. The template was RNA from unsorted bulk tissue. Donors were chemotherapy-naive, newly diagnosed lung cancer surgical patients in China, August–late 2014. A modified ARM-PCR protocol with three rounds of nested PCR amplified TCRbeta. MiXCR, applied by TCRdb to the multiplex PCR reads, yields one record per CDR3 protein. The data hold 200,000 or so distinct CDR3 sequences, with around 71% observed a single time. The specimen was lung tumor tissue. The source of this sequence is a man aged 60-69 years with non-small cell lung cancer. The chain joins TRBV28 to TRBJ2-1, with 12 bases that match TRBD2. The CDR3 loop reads CASSTLAGGYNEQFF. The DNA for the CDR3 is TGTGCTAGCAGCACACTAGCGGGGGGCTACAATGAGCAGTTCTTC.